This passage covers 25 T cell receptor beta chains from one sample sequenced in a study of cytomegalovirus exposure and HLA in healthy donors. Amplification used 60 Vbeta primers and 13 Jbeta primers. Here immunoSEQ multiplex PCR was the method, and the copy in TCRdb shows in-frame clones only, minus some. The repertoire holds more than 100,000 clones, with approximately 65% as singletons. What was sequenced was PBMCs. The origin of the receptors is a man aged 18 to 30 in good health and CMV-seronegative.

The rearrangement links TRBV6-5 to TRBJ2-1; D is ambiguous. Trimming left V 4 bases short and J 9 bases short, with 7 bases between. This CDR3 has 11 amino acids. Germline V gene lookup returns CDR1 MNHEY and CDR2 SVGAGI. The CDR3 region is CASSLYSEQFF. The DNA of the CDR3 is TGTGCCAGCAGTTTATATTCTGAGCAGTTCTTC.

This chain joins TRBV11-3 and TRBJ1-4; possibly TRBD1 for D (6 bases). In germline, CDR1 is SGHNT, CDR2 YENEEA. V lost 5 bases and J lost 0, with 25 bases in between. The CDR3 is 20 amino acids. The CDR3 DNA reads as TGTGCCAGCAGCGAGAACAGGGCTGGCGTAGCAGTATCAACTAATGAAAAACTGTTTTTT. Translating gives CASSENRAGVAVSTNEKLFF. Using reference TRBV11-3 and TRBJ1-4 for the parts outside the CDR3, the full variable domain is EAGVVQSPRYKIIEKKQPVAFWCNPISGHNTLYWYLQNLGQGPELLIRYENEEAVDDSQLPKDRFSAERLKGVDSTLKIQPAELGDSAVYLCASSENRAGVAVSTNEKLFFGSGTQLSVL.

J is TRBJ2-2 and V is TRBV27; 8 bases match TRBD2. The CDR3 runs to 16 residues. Germline values: CDR1 MNHEY, CDR2 SMNVEV (reference sequence). V shed 4 bases, J shed 5 bases, and the junction held 9 bases outside the gene matches. CDR3 sequence (DNA): TGTGCCAGCAGTTCCGAACGGGGGGGGAGGACCGGGGAGCTGTTTTTT. This sequence encodes CASSSERGGRTGELFF.

This chain uses TRBV28 with TRBJ1-1; D might be TRBD1 (5 bases). The CDR3 spans 16 residues. Trimming stripped 3 bases from V and 4 bases from J, with 18 bases between. Germline V gene data show CDR1 as MDHEN and CDR2 as SYDVKM. The CDR3 loop is CASSFLGGRRGTEAFF. CDR3 coding DNA: TGTGCCAGCAGTTTTCTGGGGGGTAGACGGGGCACTGAAGCTTTCTTT.

This sequence joins TRBV9 and TRBJ2-7; tentative D call: TRBD1 (5 bases). V was clipped by 0 bases and J by 6 bases, with 13 bases between them. In germline, CDR1 is SGDLS, CDR2 YYNGEE. This CDR3 comprises 14 residues. Here the CDR3 reads CASSVEPGISEQYF. The CDR3, as DNA: TGTGCCAGCAGCGTAGAGCCAGGGATAAGCGAGCAGTACTTC.

V is TRBV28 and J is TRBJ2-7; D not certain. The germline V gene encodes CDR1 MDHEN and CDR2 SYDVKM. The CDR3 spans 16 residues. With 2 bases removed from V and 4 bases from J, the gap between germline ends came to 18 bases. CDR3: CASSLGVTHPTYEQYF. As DNA, the CDR3 is TGTGCCAGCAGTTTAGGTGTCACACACCCGACTTACGAGCAGTACTTC. Combining the CDR3 with reference TRBV28 and TRBJ2-7 gives the whole variable domain DVKVTQSSRYLVKRTGEKVFLECVQDMDHENMFWYRQDPGLGLRLIYFSYDVKMKEKGDIPEGYSVSREKKERFSLILESASTNQTSMYLCASSLGVTHPTYEQYFGPGTRLTVT.

The chain has TRBV7-3 and TRBJ1-1; 9 positions match TRBD1. With 5 bases clipped from V and 3 bases from J, the junction kept 7 bases outside the gene matches. The CDR3 consists of 15 residues. Germline loops: CDR1 SGHTA, CDR2 FQGTGA. CDR3 region: CASSQTGGAHTEAFF. In nucleotides, the CDR3 is TGTGCCAGCAGCCAAACAGGGGGCGCGCACACTGAAGCTTTCTTT.

The chain links TRBV2 to TRBJ2-5, with D perhaps TRBD1 (5 bases). CDR1 is SNHLY and CDR2 is FYNNEI in the germline V gene. The CDR3 consists of 15 residues. The germline V and J ends were trimmed by 1 base and 2 bases, with 11 bases remaining between them. DNA of the CDR3: TGTGCCAGCAGTGAAGTTAGGGGCGTTCAAGAGACCCAGTACTTC. This encodes CASSEVRGVQETQYF.

This clone showed up just once. The chain uses TRBV27 and TRBJ1-1; a possible D gene is TRBD1 (6 bases). V dropped 5 bases and J dropped 11 bases, with 18 bases sitting between them. This CDR3 is 13 amino acids long. Germline V gene sequence: CDR1 MNHEY, CDR2 SMNVEV (reference sequence). CDR3: CASSKGDIKEAFF. In nucleotides, the CDR3 is TGTGCCAGCAGTAAAGGGGACATCAAGGAGGCTTTCTTT.

The DNA for the CDR3 is TGTGCCAGCAGCCAGACGACTAGCGGGTTAAGCACAGATACGCAGTATTTT. Its protein product is CASSQTTSGLSTDTQYF. This chain uses TRBV4-2 with TRBJ2-3; 10 bases are a match to TRBD2. The CDR3 sequence is 17 residues long. Germline lookup yields CDR1 LGHNA and CDR2 YNFKEQ. Trimming cost V 3 bases and J 0 bases; bases outside gene matches: 6.

CDR3: CASSQANRGSEQYF. The CDR3 DNA follows: TGCGCCAGCAGCCAAGCGAACAGGGGGAGCGAGCAGTACTTC. The V gene is TRBV4-3, the J gene TRBJ2-7, with TRBD1 identical over 8 bases. CDR3 length: 14 amino acids. CDR1 LGHNA and CDR2 YSLEER come from the germline V gene. J was trimmed by 6 bases and V by 1 base; bases with no gene match: 5.

This rearrangement joins TRBV28 to TRBJ1-5, with a tentative D call TRBD1 (6 bases). Trimming removed 7 bases from V and 5 bases from J, with 18 bases in between. Germline lookup yields CDR1 MDHEN and CDR2 SYDVKM. The CDR3 length is 15 residues. The CDR3 DNA reads as TGTGCCAGCACCTCCTCTTGGGGGCAGTATCAGCCCCAGCATTTT. Residues: CASTSSWGQYQPQHF. The variable domain in full, with the rest retrieved from reference TRBV28 and TRBJ1-5, is DVKVTQSSRYLVKRTGEKVFLECVQDMDHENMFWYRQDPGLGLRLIYFSYDVKMKEKGDIPEGYSVSREKKERFSLILESASTNQTSMYLCASTSSWGQYQPQHFGDGTRLSIL.

The chain is built from TRBV5-1 and TRBJ2-1, with no clear D. V was trimmed by 2 bases and J by 0 bases, leaving 12 bases between them. The germline V gene encodes CDR1 SGHRS and CDR2 YFSETQ. The CDR3 loop spans 16 amino acids. The CDR3 sequence: CASSFTALSSYNEQFF. The CDR3 DNA is TGCGCCAGCAGCTTTACAGCCTTAAGCTCCTACAATGAGCAGTTCTTC.

This chain links TRBV27 with TRBJ2-7; tentative D call: TRBD1 (5 bases). V gave up 6 bases and J gave up 6 bases, with 9 bases separating them. The CDR3 totals 11 residues. Germline CDR1 and CDR2: MNHEY and SMNVEV (reference sequence). As DNA, the CDR3 is TGTGCCAGCAGGGGGCTGGTCGAGCAGTACTTC. It is translated as CASRGLVEQYF.

The V and J genes are TRBV5-5 and TRBJ2-7, with unresolved D. CDR1 and CDR2 (germline): SGHKS, YYEKEE (reference sequence). This CDR3 has 14 amino acids. The ends were cut back, 2 bases at V and 2 bases at J, with 11 bases in the middle. The CDR3 DNA reads as TGTGCCAGCAGCTTTAGCCAGCCGGCCTACGAGCAGTACTTC. Amino acids: CASSFSQPAYEQYF.

The rearrangement uses TRBV7-2 and TRBJ2-7, with TRBD1 matching 7 bases. The CDR3 is made up of 14 amino acids. The V gene end was trimmed by 2 bases and the J gene end by 1 base; junction bases not matched to a gene: 2. Germline lookup yields CDR1 SGHTA and CDR2 FQGNSA. The DNA for the CDR3 is TGTGCCAGCAGCTTAACGACAGGGTCCTACGAGCAGTACTTC. Protein: CASSLTTGSYEQYF.

The chain carries TRBV19 and TRBJ1-4, with 8 bases identical to TRBD1. Germline loops: CDR1 LNHDA, CDR2 SQIVND (reference sequence). V was pared by 5 bases and J by 5 bases, with 7 bases of the junction left unmatched. CDR3 length: 15 residues. The CDR3: CASSPGQGTNEKLFF. CDR3 coding DNA: TGTGCCAGTAGTCCAGGACAGGGCACCAATGAAAAACTGTTTTTT. The full variable domain, completed using reference TRBV19 and TRBJ1-4, is DGGITQSPKYLFRKEGQNVTLSCEQNLNHDAMYWYRQDPGQGLRLIYYSQIVNDFQKGDIAEGYSVSREKKESFPLTVTSAQKNPTAFYLCASSPGQGTNEKLFFGSGTQLSVL.

The CDR3 nucleotides are TGTGCCAGCAGCAAGTACAGGGGGCATCGCACAGATACGCAGTATTTT. Its translation: CASSKYRGHRTDTQYF. This sequence joins TRBV21-1 and TRBJ2-3; whether TRBD1, the table's D call, matches the DNA was not checked. TRBV21-1 represents a pseudogene. The CDR3 consists of 16 residues.

With respect to this clone: It is unclear where the CDR3 begins or ends on the DNA, so no DNA is shown, and the CDR3 is as TCRdb lists it. This sequence joins TRBV28 and TRBJ2-2; the DNA was not used to check the table's D call, TRBD1. The germline V gene encodes CDR1 MDHEN and CDR2 SYDVKM. The length of the CDR3 is 18 amino acids, counting both ends. The CDR3 region is CASSLEFGPGARTGELFF.

This clone was observed a few times. This chain links TRBV19 with TRBJ1-1; unclear D gene. CDR1 is LNHDA, CDR2 SQIVND, per germline (reference sequence). The CDR3 has 13 residues. The V end was cut by 7 bases, the J end by 4 bases, with 13 bases between. The CDR3 bases are TGTGCCAGTACCTGGGAGGGAGGCACTGAAGCTTTCTTT. As protein: CASTWEGGTEAFF.

In DNA form, the CDR3 reads TGCGCCAGCAGCTCTGACAGTCCAATCGACTACGAGCAGTACTTC. Translated: CASSSDSPIDYEQYF. The V and J genes are TRBV5-1 and TRBJ2-7, with D possibly TRBD1 on 5 matching bases. This CDR3 has 15 amino acids. Trimming took off 3 bases at V and 3 bases at J, with 16 bases between the two ends. Looked up from germline, CDR1 is SGHRS and CDR2 is YFSETQ.

The V call is TRBV27, the J call TRBJ2-1; no clear D. Trimming removed 2 bases from V and 7 bases from J, with 9 bases in between. CDR1 MNHEY and CDR2 SMNVEV come from the germline V gene (reference sequence). CDR3 length equals 13 residues. For the CDR3, the DNA is TGTGCCAGCAGTTTACGGAGTCGTAATGAGCAGTTCTTC. This sequence encodes CASSLRSRNEQFF.

This clone was observed a handful of times. The chain has TRBV2 and TRBJ2-5; 7 nucleotides agree with TRBD2. The DNA matches TRBJ2-7 better at its end, which makes the J call doubtful. Germline CDR1 reads SNHLY; CDR2 reads FYNNEI. This CDR3 comprises 15 residues. The DNA of the CDR3 is TGTGCCAGCAGGGGTGGTGGGCCCCGGGGGGACGAGCAGTACTTC. This sequence encodes CASRGGGPRGDEQYF.

The J gene is TRBJ2-7, the V gene TRBV6-5; D is perhaps TRBD1 (7 bases). Germline values: CDR1 MNHEY, CDR2 SVGAGI. Trimming pared 5 bases from V and 7 bases from J, leaving 21 bases between. CDR3 size: 15 residues. The CDR3 spells CASSPNPGGKREQYF. Here the CDR3 DNA reads TGTGCCAGCAGTCCTAACCCAGGGGGGAAGAGGGAGCAGTACTTC.

The chain uses TRBV9 and TRBJ2-2; TRBD2 aligns across 8 bases. CDR1 and CDR2 (germline): SGDLS, YYNGEE. With V trimmed by 0 bases and J by 4 bases, 8 bases remained unmatched. The length of the CDR3 is 17 residues. CDR3 protein: CASSVAGRGVFTGELFF. In DNA form, the CDR3 reads TGTGCCAGCAGCGTAGCCGGGCGGGGGGTTTTCACCGGGGAGCTGTTTTTT.